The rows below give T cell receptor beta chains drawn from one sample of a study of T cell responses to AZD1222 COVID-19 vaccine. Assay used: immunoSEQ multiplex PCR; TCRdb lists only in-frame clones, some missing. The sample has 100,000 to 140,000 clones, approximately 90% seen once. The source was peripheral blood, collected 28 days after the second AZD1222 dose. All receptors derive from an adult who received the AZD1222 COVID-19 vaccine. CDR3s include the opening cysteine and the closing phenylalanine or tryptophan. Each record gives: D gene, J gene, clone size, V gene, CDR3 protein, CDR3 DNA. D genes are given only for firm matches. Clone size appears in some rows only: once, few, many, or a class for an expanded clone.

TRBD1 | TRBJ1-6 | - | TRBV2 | CASSERQGPLHF | TGTGCCAGCAGTGAACGACAGGGACCCCTCCACTTT
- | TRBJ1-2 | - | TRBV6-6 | CASTSTGQRNGYTF | TGTGCCAGCACCTCTACTGGACAGCGCAATGGCTACACCTTC
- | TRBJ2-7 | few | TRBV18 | CASSEGRGQYF | TGTGCCAGCTCCGAGGGGAGAGGGCAGTACTTC
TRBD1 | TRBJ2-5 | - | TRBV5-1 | CASSEGQGSETQYF | TGCGCCAGCAGCGAGGGACAGGGTTCAGAGACCCAGTACTTC
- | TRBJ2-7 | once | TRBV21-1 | CASSKVADQVAGGPGEQYF | TGTGCCAGCAGCAAAGTTGCTGATCAGGTAGCGGGGGGGCCCGGGGAGCAGTACTTC
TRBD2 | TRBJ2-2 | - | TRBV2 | CASLEASGVPGELFF | TGTGCCAGCCTTGAGGCTAGCGGGGTCCCCGGGGAGCTGTTTTTT
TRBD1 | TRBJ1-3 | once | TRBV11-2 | CASRRGQAGNTIYF | TGTGCCAGCAGACGGGGACAGGCTGGAAACACCATATATTTT
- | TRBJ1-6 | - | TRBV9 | CASSWLPGGNNSPLHF | TGTGCCAGCAGCTGGCTCCCCGGGGGGAATAATTCACCCCTCCACTTT
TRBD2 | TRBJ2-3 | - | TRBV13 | CASSPRLAGGLMETQYF | TGTGCCAGCAGCCCCCGACTAGCGGGGGGGCTAATGGAGACGCAGTATTTT
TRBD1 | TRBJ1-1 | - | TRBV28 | CASSLWTGGRNTEAFF | TGTGCCAGCAGTTTATGGACAGGGGGAAGGAACACTGAAGCTTTCTTT
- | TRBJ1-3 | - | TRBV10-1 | CASSRRSGNTIYF | TGCGCCAGCAGTAGGAGGTCTGGAAACACCATATATTTT
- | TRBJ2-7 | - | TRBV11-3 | CASSFAEHYEQYF | TGTGCCAGCAGCTTTGCGGAGCACTACGAGCAGTACTTC
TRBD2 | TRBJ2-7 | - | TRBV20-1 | CSASAGVGEQYF | TGCAGTGCTAGTGCGGGAGTTGGCGAGCAGTACTTC
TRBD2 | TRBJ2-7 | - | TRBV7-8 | CASRSSGGLYEQYF | TGTGCCAGCAGATCTAGCGGGGGGCTCTACGAGCAGTACTTC
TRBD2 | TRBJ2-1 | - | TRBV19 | CASSEAGGPGEQFF | TGTGCCAGCTCCGAAGCGGGAGGGCCGGGAGAGCAGTTCTTC
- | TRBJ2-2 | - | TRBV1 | CTSSHEGGRSNTGELFF | TGCACCAGCAGCCATGAGGGAGGGAGGTCGAACACCGGGGAGCTGTTTTTT
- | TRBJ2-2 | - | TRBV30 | CAWIRGQNTGELFF | TGTGCCTGGATCAGGGGTCAGAACACCGGGGAGCTGTTTTTT
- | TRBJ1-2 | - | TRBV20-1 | CSASWGNYGYTF | TGCAGTGCTAGTTGGGGAAACTATGGCTACACCTTC